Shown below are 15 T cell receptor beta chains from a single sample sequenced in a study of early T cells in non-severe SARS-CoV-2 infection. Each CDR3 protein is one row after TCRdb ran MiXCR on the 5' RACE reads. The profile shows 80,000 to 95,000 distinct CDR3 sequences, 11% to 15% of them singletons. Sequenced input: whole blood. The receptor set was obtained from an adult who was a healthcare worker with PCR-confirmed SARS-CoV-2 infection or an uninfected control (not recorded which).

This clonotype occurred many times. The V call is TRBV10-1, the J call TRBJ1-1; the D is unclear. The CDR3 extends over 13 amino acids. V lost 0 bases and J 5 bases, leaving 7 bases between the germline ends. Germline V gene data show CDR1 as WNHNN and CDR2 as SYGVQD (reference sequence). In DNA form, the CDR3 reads TGCGCCAGCAGTGAGTCGAGGCTTACTGAAGCTTTCTTT. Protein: CASSESRLTEAFF.

DNA of the CDR3: TGTGCCAGCAGTTCAGGGTACTACGAGCAGTACTTC. Its translation is CASSSGYYEQYF. V and J are TRBV28 and TRBJ2-7, with a weak D call TRBD1 (5 bases). The CDR3 contains 12 residues. Germline values: CDR1 MDHEN, CDR2 SYDVKM. Trimming cost V 4 bases and J 3 bases, with 7 bases left between them.

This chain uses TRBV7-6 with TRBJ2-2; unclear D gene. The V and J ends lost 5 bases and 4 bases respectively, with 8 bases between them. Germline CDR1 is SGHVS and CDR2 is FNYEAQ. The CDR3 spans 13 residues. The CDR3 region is CASSPDATGELFF. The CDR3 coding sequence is TGTGCCAGCAGCCCAGACGCCACCGGGGAGCTGTTTTTT.

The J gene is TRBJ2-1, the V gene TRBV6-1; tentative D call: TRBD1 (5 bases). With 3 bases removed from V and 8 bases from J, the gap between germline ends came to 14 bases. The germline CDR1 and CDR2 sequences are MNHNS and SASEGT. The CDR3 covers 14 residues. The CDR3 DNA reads TGTGCCAGCAGTGACAGGGCCCTACTACATGAGCAGTTCTTC. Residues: CASSDRALLHEQFF.

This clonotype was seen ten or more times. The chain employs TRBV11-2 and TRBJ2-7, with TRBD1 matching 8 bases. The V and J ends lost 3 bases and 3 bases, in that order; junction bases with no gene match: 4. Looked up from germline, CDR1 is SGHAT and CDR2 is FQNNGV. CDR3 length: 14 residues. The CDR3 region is CASSLDGTGYEQYF. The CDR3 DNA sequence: TGTGCCAGCAGCTTGGATGGGACAGGCTACGAGCAGTACTTC.

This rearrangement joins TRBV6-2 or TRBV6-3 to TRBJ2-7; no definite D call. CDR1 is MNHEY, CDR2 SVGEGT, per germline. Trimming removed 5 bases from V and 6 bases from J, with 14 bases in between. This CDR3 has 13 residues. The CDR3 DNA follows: TGTGCCAGCAGTACTCCGACCGCTTTCGAGCAGTACTTC. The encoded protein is CASSTPTAFEQYF.

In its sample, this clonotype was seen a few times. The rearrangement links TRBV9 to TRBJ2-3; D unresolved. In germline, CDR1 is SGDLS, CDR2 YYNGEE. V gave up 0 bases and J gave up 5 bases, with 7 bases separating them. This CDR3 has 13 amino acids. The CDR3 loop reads CASSVGGVDTQYF. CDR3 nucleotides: TGTGCCAGCAGCGTAGGAGGAGTAGATACGCAGTATTTT.

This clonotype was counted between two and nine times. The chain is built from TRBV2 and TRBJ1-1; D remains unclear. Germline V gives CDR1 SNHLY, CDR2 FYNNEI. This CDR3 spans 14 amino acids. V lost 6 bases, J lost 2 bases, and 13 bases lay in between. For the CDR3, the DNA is TGTGCCAGCAGCAAAGCTTCGGGCAACACTGAAGCTTTCTTT. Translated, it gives CASSKASGNTEAFF.

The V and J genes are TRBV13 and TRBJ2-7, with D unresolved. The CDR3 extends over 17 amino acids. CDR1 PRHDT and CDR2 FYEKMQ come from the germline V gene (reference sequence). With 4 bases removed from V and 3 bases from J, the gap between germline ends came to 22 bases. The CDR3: CASSSIPGNSLNYEQYF. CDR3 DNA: TGTGCCAGCAGCTCAATCCCCGGAAACAGCTTAAACTACGAGCAGTACTTC. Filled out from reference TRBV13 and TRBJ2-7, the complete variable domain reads AAGVIQSPRHLIKEKRETATLKCYPIPRHDTVYWYQQGPGQDPQFLISFYEKMQSDKGSIPDRFSAQQFSDYHSELNMSSLELGDSALYFCASSSIPGNSLNYEQYFGPGTRLTVT.

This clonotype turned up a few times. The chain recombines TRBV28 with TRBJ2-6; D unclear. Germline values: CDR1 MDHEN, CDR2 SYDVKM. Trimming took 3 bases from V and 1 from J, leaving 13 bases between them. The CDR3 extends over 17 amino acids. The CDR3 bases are TGTGCCAGCAGTTTCGGACCGCCAGTTTCTGGGGCCAACGTCCTGACTTTC. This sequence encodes CASSFGPPVSGANVLTF.

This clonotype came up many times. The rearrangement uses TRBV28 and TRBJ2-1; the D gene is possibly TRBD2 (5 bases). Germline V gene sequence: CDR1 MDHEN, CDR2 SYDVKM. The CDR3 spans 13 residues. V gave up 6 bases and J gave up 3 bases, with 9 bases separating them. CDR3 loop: CASSQRDYNEQFF. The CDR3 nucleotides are TGTGCCAGCAGCCAGAGGGACTACAATGAGCAGTTCTTC.

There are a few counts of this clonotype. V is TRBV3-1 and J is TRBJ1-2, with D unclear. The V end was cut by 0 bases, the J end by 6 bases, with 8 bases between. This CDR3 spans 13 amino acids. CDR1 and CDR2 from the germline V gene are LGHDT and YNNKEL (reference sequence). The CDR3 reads CASSQDLGHGYTF. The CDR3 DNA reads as TGTGCCAGCAGCCAAGATTTGGGTCATGGCTACACCTTC.

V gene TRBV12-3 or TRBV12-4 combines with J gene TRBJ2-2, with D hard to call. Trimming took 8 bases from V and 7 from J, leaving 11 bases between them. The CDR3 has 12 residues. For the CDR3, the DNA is TGTGCCAGCCGGACGGGCGGCGGGGAGCTGTTTTTT. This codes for CASRTGGGELFF.

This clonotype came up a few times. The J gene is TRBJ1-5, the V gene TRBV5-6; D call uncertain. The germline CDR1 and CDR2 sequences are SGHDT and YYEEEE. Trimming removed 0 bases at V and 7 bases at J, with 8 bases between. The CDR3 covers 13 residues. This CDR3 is CASSLAGWQPQHF. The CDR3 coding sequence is TGTGCCAGCAGCTTGGCAGGTTGGCAGCCCCAGCATTTT.

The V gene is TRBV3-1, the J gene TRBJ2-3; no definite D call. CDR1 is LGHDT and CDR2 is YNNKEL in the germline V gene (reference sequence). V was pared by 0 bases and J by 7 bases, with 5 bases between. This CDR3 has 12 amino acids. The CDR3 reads CASSQEWNTQYF. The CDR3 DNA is TGTGCCAGCAGCCAAGAGTGGAATACGCAGTATTTT.